This T cell receptor beta chain stems from a study of shared clonotypes between healthy human individuals. CD45RO-negative cells were positively selected for CCR7, leaving out terminally differentiated effector memory CD45RA+ cells. The study ran the assay at deep level. Sequenced by immunoSEQ multiplex PCR; TCRdb stores in-frame clones only, minus some. The sample consists of more than 500,000 clones, 95% of them appearing once. The germline V and J ends were trimmed by 1 base and 4 bases, with 14 bases remaining between them. The CDR3 runs 15 residues. The germline gives CDR1 MGHRA, CDR2 YSYEKL. General study results and limits: What limited the represented genetic and exposure-history diversity was the small number of donors.

Remarks on this clone: Its antigen is not known.

This chain uses TRBV4-1 with TRBJ2-7; maybe TRBD1 (6 bases). What was sequenced was naive CD8+ T cells sorted from blood. The receptor comes from a woman in her twenties or thirties in good health. The CDR3 sequence: CASSQVLTGIYEQYF. The CDR3, as DNA: TGCGCCAGCAGCCAAGTCCTTACAGGGATATACGAGCAGTACTTC.